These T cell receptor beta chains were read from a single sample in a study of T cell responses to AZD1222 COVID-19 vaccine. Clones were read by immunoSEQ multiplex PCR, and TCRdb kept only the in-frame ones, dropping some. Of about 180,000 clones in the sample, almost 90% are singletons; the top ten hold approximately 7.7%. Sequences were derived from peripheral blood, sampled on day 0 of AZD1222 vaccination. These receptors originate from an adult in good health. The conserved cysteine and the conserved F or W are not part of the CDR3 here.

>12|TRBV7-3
ASSSTRGTGELF
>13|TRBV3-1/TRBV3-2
ASSLSGGRHNEQF
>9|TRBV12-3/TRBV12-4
ASSRSGEQY
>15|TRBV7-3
ASSLYQRGGQGDTQY
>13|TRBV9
ASSVRGAGTDTQY
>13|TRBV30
AWSPLGQSDSPLH
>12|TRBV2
ASSEETGNNEQF
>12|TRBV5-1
ASSSGRKSGEAF
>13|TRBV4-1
ASSQSVAETGELF
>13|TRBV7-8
ASMRRDQNTGGLF
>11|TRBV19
ASSIRPGMEAF
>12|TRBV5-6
ASSQIGETGELF
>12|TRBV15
ATSPRPLSSPLH
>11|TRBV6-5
ASTQGSPYEQY
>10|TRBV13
ASSLLNSPLH
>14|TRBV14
ASSQPGLGSDNEQF
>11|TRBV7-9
ASSLVGGQGYT
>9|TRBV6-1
ASSEFSEQF
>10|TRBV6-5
ASSTGNTEAF
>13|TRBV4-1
ASTSNGGLYYGYT
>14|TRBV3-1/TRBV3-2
ASSQPRDRSNNEQF
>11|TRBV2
ASTYRDRSGYT
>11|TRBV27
ASSFYLDSPLH
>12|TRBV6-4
ASSETGKGYGYT
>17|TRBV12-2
ASRLRPRTDRTGDTEAF
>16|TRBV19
ASSRGLAGETSTDTQY
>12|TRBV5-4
ASRGPGQGTEAF
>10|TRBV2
AGGDGHQPQH
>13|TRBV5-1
ASSTYPTGGYGYT
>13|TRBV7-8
ASSLEPGSAYEQY
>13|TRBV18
ASSRFSGSGEEAF
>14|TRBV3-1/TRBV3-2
ASRQSGGFIDSPLH
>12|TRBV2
ASKPGLAGTTQY
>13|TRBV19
ASSWGGIGANVLT
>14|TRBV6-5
ASSYSRTGGTDTQY
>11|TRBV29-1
SVGFGLHETQY
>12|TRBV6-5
ASSPRTVNQPQH
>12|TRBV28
ASSFQGVASPLH
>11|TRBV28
ASSLYQEPEAF
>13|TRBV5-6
ASSLGERSGNTIY
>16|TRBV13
ASSPGGLAGVSLYEQY
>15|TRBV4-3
ASSQDPSGGYWETQY
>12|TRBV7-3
ASSLQGLSYEQY
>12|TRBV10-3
AISEYRDDQPQH
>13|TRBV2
ASSTRVLDAGELF
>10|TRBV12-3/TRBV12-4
ASSLPDGPQH
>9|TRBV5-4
ASSAGVEQF
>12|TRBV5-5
ASSRDPAQETQY
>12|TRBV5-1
ASSLSSGGREQY
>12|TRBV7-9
ASTRTGPSYEQY
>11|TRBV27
ASSFGGDQPQH
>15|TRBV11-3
ASSFRSGGARTGELF
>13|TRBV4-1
ASSQDGRITYEQY
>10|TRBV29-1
SVEEVGNTIY
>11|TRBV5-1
ASRRQGDYEQY
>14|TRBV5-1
ASSQGGAGVQETQY
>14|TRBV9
ASSSRTSGRTDTQY
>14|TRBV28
ASSRERGTRTDTQY